The sequence of this T cell receptor beta chain was determined in a study of cytomegalovirus exposure and HLA in healthy donors (TCRdb year 2017). Study-wide context: An earlier analysis of approximately 640 of the donors reported 250 to 300 Gb of sequence data and 117 million unique TCR beta sequences from about 200 million T cells. An early release covering approximately 600 HLA-typed donors comprised 250 to 350 gigabases of sequencing data and approximately 80 million unique TCR sequences. The genetic ancestry cluster associated with self-reported Caucasian donors included 81% of the approximately 400 genotyped donors. The study aimed to test whether signatures of past pathogen exposure could be identified by cataloging public T cell receptors. Using immunosequencing, the study profiled T cell repertoires from 640 or so subjects and related those repertoires to cytomegalovirus serostatus. Besides the first cohort of around 670 subjects, a separate validation cohort made up of roughly 130 different subjects was used. To predict cytomegalovirus infection status, the study combined high-throughput TCR immunosequencing, statistical association of individual TCRs with disease status, and machine learning. To study patterns of TCR occurrence, a later analysis re-analyzed previously published TCR beta repertoires from more than 550 donors and added high-resolution HLA genotyping. Rather than using new phenotypic data, the later analysis identified candidate immune exposures from TCR beta sequences and from how often those sequences occurred across donors. An earlier analysis of some 500 of the donors used high-throughput TCR beta sequencing to judge whether each TCR beta V gene segment behaved as functional or pseudogenic. Alongside the repertoire data, information on donor age, sex, ethnicity and CMV serostatus was compiled. Genome-wide SNP genotypes for about 55% of the roughly 670 donors were used in a later genetic analysis, which treated that subset as a discovery cohort. Every discovery cohort repertoire had been produced on one sequencing platform. HLA typing covered class I and class II loci at four-digit resolution. Typing coverage varied by locus: roughly 620-640 donors for A, B, C, DRB1 and DQB1; 522 for DQA1; more than 600 for DPA1; roughly 450 for DPB1. Several DR-DQ haplotypes were treated as single units for association and clustering because of strong linkage in the cohort. Among 398 genotyped donors of the cohort, an average of approximately 200,000 unique TCR beta nucleotide sequences was sequenced per donor, of which roughly 17% were non-productive.

The cohort was made up of 666 healthy bone marrow donors. Cohort members were all nominally healthy when sampled, although unrecorded immune exposures were likely present. The donor was CMV seronegative and belonged to the group of 350 or so seronegative cohort members. A peripheral blood sample was provided by each donor, and peripheral blood mononuclear cells were used for TCR beta sequencing. The Qiagen DNeasy Blood Extraction Kit was used to extract genomic DNA from the blood cell samples. Comments on this clone: Its recognized antigen is unknown. The sample holds no much larger clone one base away, and base qualities are not on file.

The library was made by the immunoSEQ multiplex PCR assay. A mixture of 60 forward primers for TCR Vbeta segments and 13 reverse primers for TCR Jbeta segments was used in the multiplex PCR. A multiplex PCR assay on genomic DNA amplified the CDR3 region of rearranged TCR beta genes. On the Illumina HiSeq System, the amplified TCR beta libraries were sequenced as 87-base-pair reads. The study's processing was this. A later analysis counted 65 million to 90 million unique TCR beta chains across the 600 to 850 repertoires, and some 11 million of these chains were shared by at least two donors. To remove PCR and sequencing errors, raw reads were error-corrected and collapsed into unique sequences using a nearest-neighbor algorithm that merged closely related sequences. To assign V, D and J gene segments, CDR3 sequences were aligned to IMGT reference sequences. For a sequence to be retained, a match of at least six nucleotides to both a V gene segment and a J gene segment was required. A rearrangement was called productive if the CDR3 had no stop codons and remained in frame with V and J, and every other rearrangement was called non-productive. CDR3 was defined by IMGT convention, running from the second conserved V-encoded cysteine to the conserved J-encoded phenylalanine. The earlier analysis of some 580 of the donors excluded any sequence lacking an unambiguous match to a single V gene segment. In an earlier analysis of around 590 of the donors, a V segment was called functional when productive rearrangements were above 56.7%, and segregating when the standard deviation between donors exceeded 5%. A statistical classification framework was built to diagnose cytomegalovirus status from the catalog of TCR beta chain sequences. V and J gene assignment, in a later analysis, came from comparing TCR nucleotide sequences with IMGT/GENE-DB human TR gene sequences. In a later analysis, CDR3 sequences and most-parsimonious VDJ recombination scenarios were assigned using the TCRdist pipeline. In a later analysis, every TCR beta chain was defined by the combination of its CDR3 amino acid sequence and its V-gene family, and reads without a unique V-gene family were dropped. To address suspected cross-contamination and a sequencing artifact, a later analysis removed roughly 580 highly shared, low-generation-probability nucleotide sequences. For each public chain, a later analysis derived a clonal expansion index from normalized ranks of inferred template counts within each repertoire. Generation probabilities in a later analysis came from a VDJ recombination model fitted to out-of-frame rearrangements, and those results were checked against IGoR. Hypergeometric tests were used in a later analysis to score TCR-TCR, TCR-HLA and TCR-CMV co-occurrence, with a repertoire-size bias correction applied to the TCR pairs. To estimate false discovery rates, a later analysis permuted the HLA or CMV assignments 20 times. In a later analysis, co-occurring TCRs were grouped with DBSCAN, and TCRdist sequence similarity was added when clustering was performed within HLA-allele-positive subsets. Repertoires with fewer than 30,000 or more than 120,000 public chains were left out of co-occurrence clustering, as were a few repertoires with anomalous nucleotide sharing. TCRdb provides this immuneACCESS table in a form limited to in-frame rearrangements. Some clones are lacking; in checked studies, under half of them reflect an unresolved V gene, and why the rest are absent is not known. For V, J and clone size, that table is used; D and trimming come from the DNA. This sample has some 200,000 clones in its table, and about four fifths of those were observed once. Of the sample, about 2% is held by the ten largest clones.

Study-wide conclusions, independent of this receptor: In a later analysis, HLA-associated TCR beta chains showed more clonal expansion and lower generation probabilities than non-associated chains that were equally common. In vitro tests confirmed that three of the cytomegalovirus-associated TCR beta chains recognize cytomegalovirus antigens. Strong co-occurrence of HLA alleles, especially DR and DQ, made assigning TCR associations to individual alleles difficult. A cluster of highly shared sequence variants was judged likely to represent a technical artifact of the sequencing pipeline. Because some donors lacked HLA typing at each locus, the association tests relied only on the typed subset. The classifier was reported to diagnose cytomegalovirus status with high specificity and sensitivity in both the original cohort and the validation cohort. Only TCR beta chains were sequenced in this cohort, and the absence of alpha or paired-chain data limited detectable features. Broadly in line with IMGT annotations, most TCR beta V segments showed up in productive rearrangements about 87% or about 30% of the time in an earlier analysis of some 590 of the donors. Most TCR sequences were observed very rarely across donors, whereas some public TCRs were present in many individuals. Compared with the roughly 670-donor mean, donors in an Asian-associated ancestry cluster had fewer N-insertions in productive TCRs, according to a later genetic analysis. In a later analysis, some 18,000 TCR beta sequences were associated with specific HLA alleles at a false discovery rate of 0.05. The only immune exposure information available for the cohort was CMV serostatus. Correlated functional status among segregating V segments might reflect linkage disequilibrium, but an unknown experimental factor could not be ruled out. Because counts were too low, about 17 rarely observed V segments, including chromosome 9 orphons, were excluded from the earlier analysis of around 640 of the donors. According to a later analysis, most CMV-associated TCR beta chains appeared to be HLA-restricted, and the HLA associations seemed to be driven largely by CMV exposure. Several of the top co-occurrence clusters appeared to be linked to parvovirus B19, influenza, CMV and Epstein-Barr virus, according to a later analysis. The study gave a list of over 150 TCR beta chains associated with cytomegalovirus. According to a later analysis, TCR association rates differed among HLA loci, with DRB1 alleles showing the most associated TCRs and HLA-C alleles showing the fewest. The presence/absence analyses assumed that sequencing depth was roughly uniform across donors, and that assumption may not be true. A later genetic analysis associated a missense DCLRE1C variant with V-gene and J-gene trimming of TCR beta chains, and an independent cohort replicated the association. A further reported finding was that TCR beta sequences accurately predicted the HLA-A and HLA-B alleles for most subjects in the first cohort. It was suggested by the authors that the approach could potentially be generalized to other disease states and immunological phenotypes.

The clonotype comes from a woman aged 45-59 years in good health and CMV-seronegative. Material for sequencing was PBMCs.

The CDR3 reads as follows: CASGERAYDEQYF. The nucleotide sequence reads as follows: TGTGCCAGCGGGGAGCGGGCGTACGACGAGCAGTACTTC. The chain is encoded by TRBV21-1 joined to TRBJ2-5; the table calls TRBD2, which could not be checked here. TRBJ2-7 matches the DNA end more closely, so the J call is doubtful. TRBV21-1 is tagged as a pseudogene. The CDR3, cysteine through phenylalanine, is 13 amino acids long. Only the CDR3 DNA is retained, 39 bases long and in frame from the first base.